These T cell receptor beta chains were read from a single sample in a study of OX40 agonist ivuxolimab in advanced cancers. The method was immunoSEQ multiplex PCR; TCRdb's version includes in-frame clones alone and lacks a portion of them. The data show around 50,000 clones, roughly four fifths seen once. The source was CD4+ or CD8+ T cells sorted from blood, collected in a trial of the OX40 agonist ivuxolimab. Receptors were obtained from an adult with an advanced solid tumor such as melanoma, head and neck, liver or kidney cancer. Both conserved end residues are part of each CDR3. A D gene is named only where the DNA matches it firmly. The size field is filled for only some rows; it gives once, few, many or a size class.

CDR3: CASSSTSGTSGTQYF
DNA: TGTGCCAGCAGCTCGACTAGCGGGACCTCAGGTACGCAGTATTTT
V: TRBV6-1
J: TRBJ2-3
D: TRBD2
size: NA

CDR3: CASSPQGNGEKLFF
DNA: TGTGCCAGCAGCCCACAGGGGAATGGGGAAAAACTGTTTTTT
V: TRBV6-5
J: TRBJ1-4
D: TRBD1
size: NA

CDR3: CASSSAGTGDPFRAFF
DNA: TGTGCCAGCAGTTCTGCCGGGACAGGTGACCCTTTTAGAGCTTTCTTT
V: TRBV6-5
J: TRBJ1-1
D: TRBD1
size: NA

CDR3: CASRGTGRTEAFF
DNA: TGTGCCAGCCGCGGGACAGGTAGAACTGAAGCTTTCTTT
V: TRBV6-1
J: TRBJ1-1
D: TRBD1
size: NA

CDR3: CASSERTGGRDTEAFF
DNA: TGCGCCAGCAGCGAAAGGACAGGGGGTAGGGACACTGAAGCTTTCTTT
V: TRBV5-1
J: TRBJ1-1
D: TRBD1
size: NA

CDR3: CASSIGLAGVGSYNEQFF
DNA: TGTGCCAGTAGTATCGGACTAGCGGGGGTCGGGTCCTACAATGAGCAGTTCTTC
V: TRBV19
J: TRBJ2-1
D: TRBD2
size: NA

CDR3: CASSLDSQPNYGYTF
DNA: TGTGCCAGCAGCTTGGACAGCCAACCTAACTATGGCTACACCTTC
V: TRBV5-8
J: TRBJ1-2
D: NA
size: NA

CDR3: CASSVERGREQYF
DNA: TGTGCCAGCAGTGTAGAGCGGGGGAGGGAGCAGTACTTC
V: TRBV6-1
J: TRBJ2-7
D: TRBD2
size: NA

CDR3: CAISEGPQASYEQYF
DNA: TGTGCCATCAGTGAGGGCCCACAGGCCTCCTACGAGCAGTACTTC
V: TRBV10-3
J: TRBJ2-7
D: NA
size: NA

CDR3: CASSLGPAGGPGELFF
DNA: TGTGCCAGCAGCTTAGGCCCAGCGGGGGGGCCCGGGGAGCTGTTTTTT
V: TRBV7-3
J: TRBJ2-2
D: TRBD2
size: once

CDR3: CASSGGSGRAYNEQFF
DNA: TGTGCCAGCAGTGGCGGATCAGGGAGGGCTTACAATGAGCAGTTCTTC
V: TRBV6-1
J: TRBJ2-1
D: TRBD2
size: NA

CDR3: CASKQGTQPDEQYF
DNA: TGCGCCAGTAAACAGGGGACCCAACCTGACGAGCAGTACTTC
V: TRBV5-1
J: TRBJ2-7
D: TRBD1
size: NA

CDR3: CASSIWGGELFF
DNA: TGTGCCAGTAGTATATGGGGCGGGGAGCTGTTTTTT
V: TRBV19
J: TRBJ2-2
D: NA
size: NA

CDR3: CAGTGTSGHTDTQYF
DNA: TGCGCCGGCACCGGGACTAGCGGTCACACAGATACGCAGTATTTT
V: TRBV10-2
J: TRBJ2-3
D: TRBD2
size: NA

CDR3: CASSYMAGTVGKYF
DNA: TGTGCCAGCAGTTACATGGCAGGGACGGTTGGAAAGTACTTC
V: TRBV6-5
J: TRBJ2-7
D: NA
size: NA

CDR3: CASSESFSGNTIYF
DNA: TGTGCCAGCAGTGAGAGCTTCTCTGGAAACACCATATATTTT
V: TRBV2
J: TRBJ1-3
D: NA
size: few

CDR3: CASSIGTTSGNTIYF
DNA: TGTGCCAGTAGTATAGGGACCACCTCTGGAAACACCATATATTTT
V: TRBV19
J: TRBJ1-3
D: NA
size: NA

CDR3: CASSDSSWRTGNTIYF
DNA: TGTGCCAGCAGTGACTCGAGTTGGAGAACTGGAAACACCATATATTTT
V: TRBV6-4
J: TRBJ1-3
D: NA
size: once

CDR3: CASGAGTAYNSPLHF
DNA: TGTGCCAGCGGCGCTGGGACAGCTTATAATTCACCCCTCCACTTT
V: TRBV6-5
J: TRBJ1-6
D: TRBD1
size: NA

CDR3: CASSTTVNTEAFF
DNA: TGTGCCAGCAGCACAACAGTGAACACTGAAGCTTTCTTT
V: TRBV6-5
J: TRBJ1-1
D: NA
size: NA

CDR3: CASSTRRGSEAFF
DNA: TGTGCCAGCAGTACCCGAAGAGGAAGTGAAGCTTTCTTT
V: TRBV6-1
J: TRBJ1-1
D: NA
size: NA

CDR3: CASSLGPFDEQYF
DNA: TGTGCCAGCAGCTTAGGTCCTTTCGACGAGCAGTACTTC
V: TRBV11-3
J: TRBJ2-7
D: NA
size: NA

CDR3: CASSPQVLNYGYTF
DNA: TGTGCCAGTAGTCCCCAAGTCCTGAACTATGGCTACACCTTC
V: TRBV19
J: TRBJ1-2
D: NA
size: few

CDR3: CASSLGGGPSYEQYF
DNA: TGTGCCAGCAGCCTAGGAGGGGGGCCTTCCTACGAGCAGTACTTC
V: TRBV6-4
J: TRBJ2-7
D: NA
size: NA

CDR3: CASSESWARGNTIYF
DNA: TGTGCCAGCAGTGAATCGTGGGCCCGAGGCAACACCATATATTTT
V: TRBV6-1
J: TRBJ1-3
D: NA
size: NA

CDR3: CASSKEVGGTGGSEGNQPQHF
DNA: TGTGCCAGCAGCAAAGAGGTCGGCGGGACAGGGGGCTCTGAAGGCAATCAGCCCCAGCATTTT
V: TRBV21-1
J: TRBJ1-5
D: NA
size: NA

CDR3: CASSLQRGGTDTQYF
DNA: TGTGCCAGCAGCTTACAGCGGGGGGGCACAGATACGCAGTATTTT
V: TRBV7-2
J: TRBJ2-3
D: TRBD2
size: few

CDR3: CASSYLGQGGVGELFF
DNA: TGTGCCAGCAGTTATTTAGGGCAGGGGGGCGTCGGGGAGCTGTTTTTT
V: TRBV6-5
J: TRBJ2-2
D: NA
size: NA

CDR3: CASSPNRARDYNEQFF
DNA: TGTGCCAGTAGTCCAAACAGGGCGAGGGACTACAATGAGCAGTTCTTC
V: TRBV19
J: TRBJ2-1
D: NA
size: few

CDR3: CASSRSGINFSGANVLTF
DNA: TGTGCCAGCAGCCGTAGCGGGATAAATTTCTCTGGGGCCAACGTCCTGACTTTC
V: TRBV5-5
J: TRBJ2-6
D: TRBD2
size: NA

CDR3: CASIPGTGENEQYF
DNA: TGTGCCAGCATCCCCGGGACAGGGGAGAACGAGCAGTACTTC
V: TRBV6-1
J: TRBJ2-7
D: TRBD1
size: NA

CDR3: CASSLDSSTNTYGYTF
DNA: TGCGCCAGCAGCTTGGACAGCTCCACCAACACCTATGGCTACACCTTC
V: TRBV5-1
J: TRBJ1-2
D: NA
size: NA

CDR3: CAISYDTGSRGTQYF
DNA: TGTGCCATCAGCTACGATACAGGGAGCCGGGGGACCCAGTACTTC
V: TRBV10-3
J: TRBJ2-5
D: NA
size: NA

CDR3: CASSLDRARGEQFF
DNA: TGTGCCAGCAGCTTAGACAGGGCCAGGGGTGAGCAGTTCTTC
V: TRBV7-7
J: TRBJ2-1
D: NA
size: few

CDR3: CASSLVSDNTEAFF
DNA: TGTGCCAGCAGTTTAGTGTCAGACAACACTGAAGCTTTCTTT
V: TRBV28
J: TRBJ1-1
D: NA
size: NA

CDR3: CASRGAGGYEQYF
DNA: TGTGCCAGCAGAGGGGCAGGGGGGTACGAGCAGTACTTC
V: TRBV6-1
J: TRBJ2-7
D: NA
size: NA

CDR3: CASSVNTLETDTQYF
DNA: TGTGCCAGCAGCGTAAACACTTTAGAGACAGATACGCAGTATTTT
V: TRBV9
J: TRBJ2-3
D: NA
size: once

CDR3: CASRSAGDTIYF
DNA: TGTGCCAGTAGGAGCGCGGGTGACACCATATATTTT
V: TRBV19
J: TRBJ1-3
D: NA
size: NA

CDR3: CASSGTGFPTDTQYF
DNA: TGTGCCAGCAGTGGGACAGGGTTTCCGACAGATACGCAGTATTTT
V: TRBV11-2
J: TRBJ2-3
D: TRBD1
size: NA

CDR3: CASSLRDRGVETQYF
DNA: TGTGCCAGCAGTTTAAGAGACAGGGGTGTTGAGACCCAGTACTTC
V: TRBV27
J: TRBJ2-5
D: TRBD1
size: NA

CDR3: CASSESSGYQETQYF
DNA: TGTGCCAGCAGTGAGAGTAGCGGGTATCAAGAGACCCAGTACTTC
V: TRBV6-1
J: TRBJ2-5
D: TRBD2
size: NA

CDR3: CASNQPGQYNEQFF
DNA: TGTGCCAGTAACCAGCCGGGACAGTACAATGAGCAGTTCTTC
V: TRBV19
J: TRBJ2-1
D: TRBD1
size: few

CDR3: CSVDFGRSNEKLFF
DNA: TGCAGCGTTGATTTCGGACGGTCTAATGAAAAACTGTTTTTT
V: TRBV29-1
J: TRBJ1-4
D: NA
size: NA

CDR3: CASNTRGETQYF
DNA: TGTGCCAGCAATACAAGGGGGGAGACCCAGTACTTC
V: TRBV6-5
J: TRBJ2-5
D: NA
size: medium-sized

CDR3: CASSFLDRTGYTF
DNA: TGTGCCAGCAGCTTTCTAGACAGGACGGGCTACACCTTC
V: TRBV11-3
J: TRBJ1-2
D: NA
size: once

CDR3: CSAAKGQPSYEQYF
DNA: TGCAGCGCTGCGAAGGGACAGCCCTCCTACGAGCAGTACTTC
V: TRBV29-1
J: TRBJ2-7
D: TRBD1
size: NA